Here is one TCR beta chain with its context. Antigen specificity is unknown. This record belongs to a study of CD4 T cells in relation to SARS-CoV-2 and coronaviruses. The wider study: TCR beta CDR3s were sequenced after approximately nine-day antigen culture of PBMCs.

CD4+ T cells from unexposed donors were obtained before the COVID-19 pandemic (2011-2018). After about ten days of culture, CD4+ T cells were isolated. Clones were sequenced by immunoSEQ multiplex PCR, and TCRdb holds only the in-frame ones, with some missing. Of about 24,000 clones in the sample, roughly four fifths are singletons; the top ten hold 13% to 15%. Sequenced input: CD4+ T cells from PBMCs, cultured in vitro. The sequence was collected from a human donor in good health.

The CDR3 coding sequence is TGTGCCAGCAGCTTGGACAGGATCTACGAGCAGTACTTC. It specifies CASSLDRIYEQYF. The V gene is TRBV11-2, the J gene TRBJ2-7; 7 nucleotides line up with TRBD1. The CDR3 sequence is 13 residues long. Germline V gene lookup returns CDR1 SGHAT and CDR2 FQNNGV. J gave up 3 bases and V 3 bases, and 2 bases lay outside the gene matches.